The 18 T cell receptor beta chains presented below share a single source sample, sequenced in a study of CD8 T cells in Susac syndrome (dated by TCRdb to between 2018 and 2021). Preparation of the library involved the immunoSEQ multiplex PCR assay. RNA was extracted using the RNeasy kit, and roughly 0.5 to 1 ug of the RNA was reverse transcribed with random hexamers. Through fastp at Q25 and MiXCR, TCRdb rebuilt clones from the public reads, retaining in-frame beta chains. Every CDR3 protein is listed once, alongside the most common genes and DNA of its rows. The sample records approximately 200,000 distinct CDR3 sequences, approximately 94% of which are singletons. Approximately 0.09% of the sample is held by the ten biggest clonotypes. The sequenced sample was CD4+ T cells from PBMCs. These receptors originate from a human donor with multiple sclerosis.

The chain uses TRBV7-2 and TRBJ2-2, with D perhaps matching TRBD1 (5 bases). Trimming pared 5 bases from V and 5 bases from J, leaving 12 bases between. The germline V gene encodes CDR1 SGHTA and CDR2 FQGNSA. The CDR3 spans 14 residues. CDR3 bases: TGTGCCAGCAGCCTATCAGGGTGGACCGGGGAGCTGTTTTTT. Translation: CASSLSGWTGELFF.

V is TRBV11-3 and J is TRBJ2-7, with 7 bases fitting TRBD1. Germline V gene data show CDR1 as SGHNT and CDR2 as YENEEA. This CDR3 has 15 amino acids. The V and J ends lost 4 bases and 0 bases, in that order; junction bases with no gene match: 6. DNA of the CDR3: TGTGCCAGCAGCTCGTGGGGACAGACCTCCTACGAGCAGTACTTC. Amino acid sequence: CASSSWGQTSYEQYF.

The rearrangement links TRBV15 to TRBJ1-2; D might be TRBD1 (5 bases). The CDR3 consists of 14 residues. The germline V and J ends were trimmed by 0 bases and 7 bases, with 12 bases remaining between them. Germline V gene lookup returns CDR1 LNHNV and CDR2 YYDKDF (reference sequence). CDR3 DNA: TGTGCCACCAGCAGAGATAGAGACAGAGGTGGCTACACCTTC. Its protein is CATSRDRDRGGYTF.

The chain carries TRBV20-1 and TRBJ2-2; D remains ambiguous. The CDR3 is made up of 12 amino acids. V lost 4 bases to trimming and J lost 6 bases, with 9 bases between them. Germline V gene data show CDR1 as DFQATT and CDR2 as SNEGSKA (reference sequence). CDR3 bases: TGCAGTGCTACCCCCCTCCCCGGGGAGCTGTTTTTT. As protein: CSATPLPGELFF.

With respect to this clonotype: Its ends do not fully match the called genes, so a read error is possible. The chain combines TRBV9 with TRBJ2-7; either TRBD1 or TRBD2 may supply D (5 bases each). Germline CDR1 reads SGDLS; CDR2 reads YYNGEE. The CDR3 covers 13 residues. The CDR3 DNA sequence: TGTGCCAGCAGCGCAGGGACCGTGGGTGAGCATTACTTC. Its translation is CASSAGTVGEHYF.

The J gene is TRBJ2-1, the V gene TRBV20-1, with D perhaps matching TRBD1 (5 bases). The V gene lost 1 base and the J gene lost 7 bases, with 20 bases spanning the gap. CDR3 length: 16 residues. The germline CDR1 and CDR2 sequences are DFQATT and SNEGSKA (reference sequence). The CDR3 bases are TGCAGTGCTAGAGTCCCCAGGGTCAACCGGATGAATGAGCAGTTCTTC. It is translated as CSARVPRVNRMNEQFF.

The chain has TRBV12-3 or TRBV12-4 and TRBJ1-1; TRBD1 might be the D (6 bases). CDR3 size: 15 residues. V was clipped by 5 bases and J by 3 bases, with 16 bases between them. CDR3 nucleotides: TGTGCCAGCAGTCGACTTGGACAGTTACACACTGAAGCTTTCTTT. Amino acids: CASSRLGQLHTEAFF.

The genes are TRBV25-1 and TRBJ1-2; D is unresolved. Germline-derived CDR1 and CDR2 are MGHDK and SYGVNS. There are 15 residues in the CDR3. Trimming took 3 bases from V and 7 from J, leaving 18 bases between them. The CDR3 reads CASSDFGRRGGGYTF. In nucleotides, the CDR3 is TGTGCCAGCAGTGATTTTGGCAGGAGAGGAGGTGGCTACACCTTC.

V and J are TRBV5-4 and TRBJ2-7; D tentatively fits TRBD1 or TRBD2 (5 bases each). The CDR3 consists of 13 residues. CDR1 is SGHNT, CDR2 YYREEE, per germline (reference sequence). V shed 0 bases and J shed 7 bases, with 11 bases lying between them. The CDR3 reads CASSLAGTGEQYF. Written as DNA, the CDR3 is TGTGCCAGCAGCTTGGCGGGGACGGGGGAGCAGTACTTC. Looking up the rest from reference TRBV5-4 and TRBJ2-7 gives the full variable domain: ETGVTQSPTHLIKTRGQQVTLRCSSQSGHNTVSWYQQALGQGPQFIFQYYREEENGRGNFPPRFSGLQFPNYSSELNVNALELDDSALYLCASSLAGTGEQYFGPGTRLTVT.

J is TRBJ1-1 and V is TRBV20-1, with a tentative D call TRBD1 (5 bases). V lost 0 bases, J lost 6 bases, and 8 bases lay in between. Germline lookup yields CDR1 DFQATT and CDR2 SNEGSKA (reference sequence). The CDR3 loop spans 12 amino acids. CDR3 sequence (DNA): TGCAGTGCTAGAGAGGGACTCTCTGAAGCTTTCTTT. It specifies CSAREGLSEAFF.

V usage is TRBV28 and J usage is TRBJ2-4; 7 bases line up with TRBD1. There are 15 residues in the CDR3. Germline CDR1 is MDHEN and CDR2 is SYDVKM. Germline trimming cut 2 bases from V and 1 base from J; bases unmatched to any gene: 2. The CDR3 spells CASSLQGEAKNIQYF. For the CDR3, the DNA is TGTGCCAGCAGTTTACAGGGGGAGGCCAAAAACATTCAGTACTTC.

CDR3 amino acids: CASSSTSSQTQYF. CDR3 bases: TGTGCCAGCAGCTCCACTAGCTCGCAGACCCAGTACTTC. J is TRBJ2-5 and V is TRBV11-3; D may be TRBD2 (6 bases). This CDR3 has 13 residues. CDR1 is SGHNT and CDR2 is YENEEA in the germline V gene. V lost 4 bases and J 6 bases, leaving 12 bases between the germline ends.

The chain has TRBV28 and TRBJ2-1; D perhaps matches TRBD2 (5 bases). The V end was cut by 6 bases, the J end by 6 bases, with 15 bases between. Germline V CDR1 and CDR2: MDHEN, SYDVKM. The CDR3 spans 14 residues. CDR3 sequence: CASRLPPAGNEQFF. CDR3 coding DNA: TGTGCCAGCAGACTTCCCCCGGCGGGCAATGAGCAGTTCTTC.

The V gene is TRBV2, the J gene TRBJ2-1; D gene uncertain. V was trimmed by 2 bases and J by 11 bases, leaving 19 bases between them. The CDR3 runs 15 residues. Looked up from germline, CDR1 is SNHLY and CDR2 is FYNNEI. The CDR3 is CASSETPSQTGQQFF. CDR3 bases: TGTGCCAGCAGTGAAACCCCAAGCCAGACCGGTCAGCAGTTCTTC.

In its sample, this clonotype was seen a few times. The junction and the germline gene differ at one end; a read error may be behind it. The gene calls are TRBV5-1 and TRBJ1-1; possibly TRBD1 for D (6 bases). Looked up from germline, CDR1 is SGHRS and CDR2 is YFSETQ. The CDR3 has 14 amino acids. CDR3 amino acids: CASSPGAGNTEAFF. The DNA for the CDR3 is TGTGCCAGCAGCCCAGGGGCAGGGAACACTGAAGCTTTCTTT.

The chain has TRBV7-3 and TRBJ1-1, with TRBD1 as a possible D gene (6 bases). Germline CDR1 SGHTA, CDR2 FQGTGA. V gave up 3 bases and J gave up 4 bases, with 12 bases separating them. CDR3 length equals 14 residues. This CDR3 reads CASSLQGSGTEAFF. In nucleotides, the CDR3 is TGTGCCAGCAGCTTGCAGGGGTCGGGCACTGAAGCTTTCTTT.

V gene TRBV9 combines with J gene TRBJ1-6; no clear D gene. Germline CDR1 and CDR2: SGDLS and YYNGEE. V lost 0 bases and J 4 bases, leaving 8 bases between the germline ends. This CDR3 contains 15 residues. CDR3 region: CASSVAGNYNSPLHF. CDR3 coding DNA: TGTGCCAGCAGCGTAGCGGGCAATTATAATTCACCCCTCCACTTT.

The chain carries TRBV3-1 and TRBJ2-3, with D possibly TRBD1 on 5 matching bases. The CDR3 spans 14 residues. The germline gives CDR1 LGHDT, CDR2 YNNKEL (reference sequence). Trimming cost V 5 bases and J 3 bases, with 12 bases left between them. The CDR3 DNA is TGTGCCAGCAGCGGGTTGGCAGGGACAGATACGCAGTATTTT. Residues: CASSGLAGTDTQYF.